The 17 T cell receptor beta chains below all came from one sample that was sequenced in a study of T-cell reconstitution after alpha-beta-depleted transplantation in children. During its preparation, the TCRbeta library received unique molecular identifiers. TCRdb re-called the PCR reads through MiXCR, storing one row per CDR3 protein. The table lists roughly 400,000 distinct CDR3 sequences, roughly 22% of them singletons. Material: PBMCs from the stem cell graft donor, obtained from the stem cell graft. The receptor source for this set is a human donor who donated a stem cell graft to a child with acute myeloid leukemia.

This clonotype was seen a handful of times. The V gene is TRBV7-2, the J gene TRBJ2-2; TRBD2 agrees at 7 bases. Trimming at V came to 5 bases and at J to 6 bases, leaving 15 bases not matched to a gene. Per the germline V gene, CDR1 is SGHTA and CDR2 is FQGNSA. This CDR3 is built from 17 residues. DNA for the CDR3: TGTGCCAGCAGCAAATCCAAAAATTTAGCGGGTTCCGGGGAGCTGTTTTTT. Translating it yields CASSKSKNLAGSGELFF.

The chain links TRBV7-2 to TRBJ2-1; perhaps TRBD1 as D (5 bases). The CDR3 is 15 residues long. Per germline, CDR1 SGHTA and CDR2 FQGNSA. V dropped 6 bases and J dropped 6 bases, with 18 bases sitting between them. CDR3 protein: CASSLGQGSSNEQFF. In DNA form, the CDR3 reads TGTGCCAGCAGTCTGGGGCAGGGTAGTAGCAATGAGCAGTTCTTC. Complete variable domain (other parts from reference TRBV7-2 and TRBJ2-1): GAGVSQSPSNKVTEKGKDVELRCDPISGHTALYWYRQSLGQGLEFLIYFQGNSAPDKSGLPSDRFSAERTGGSVSTLTIQRTQQEDSAVYLCASSLGQGSSNEQFFGPGTRLTVL.

The count of this clonotype is one. This chain joins TRBV29-1 and TRBJ2-3, with a weak D call TRBD2 (6 bases). The V gene lost 5 bases and the J gene lost 3 bases, with 15 bases spanning the gap. This CDR3 region has 14 residues. Germline V gives CDR1 SQVTM, CDR2 ANQGSEA. This CDR3 reads CSVFSASVTDTQYF. DNA of the CDR3: TGCAGCGTTTTTTCGGCTAGCGTAACAGATACGCAGTATTTT.

In its sample, this clonotype was seen a few times. This chain connects TRBV6-1 to TRBJ1-5; D unresolved. The V end was cut by 3 bases, the J end by 1 base, with 7 bases between. Germline V gene lookup returns CDR1 MNHNS and CDR2 SASEGT. This CDR3 spans 14 amino acids. CDR3 bases: TGTGCCAGCAGTGACAGGTGGAGCAATCAGCCCCAGCATTTT. Translating gives CASSDRWSNQPQHF.

The V gene is TRBV29-1, the J gene TRBJ2-1; D is possibly TRBD1 or TRBD2 (5 bases each). The germline V and J ends were trimmed by 6 bases and 7 bases, with 19 bases remaining between them. The CDR3 has 14 amino acids. The germline gives CDR1 SQVTM, CDR2 ANQGSEA. CDR3 amino acids: CSVETEGPLNEQFF. CDR3 DNA: TGCAGCGTCGAGACCGAGGGACCACTAAATGAGCAGTTCTTC.

This clonotype was picked up many times. The chain joins TRBV4-1 to TRBJ2-7; TRBD2 is a possible D gene (7 bases). This CDR3 region has 20 residues. Looked up from germline, CDR1 is MGHRA and CDR2 is YSYEKL. V was pared by 2 bases and J by 0 bases, with 26 bases between. DNA for the CDR3: TGCGCCAGCAGCCAAAATAGGAATTTCGAAGGGGGAGGGCCCTCCTACGAGCAGTACTTC. Translation gives CASSQNRNFEGGGPSYEQYF.

The chain uses TRBV2 and TRBJ2-2; D not certain. The CDR3 has 14 residues. V lost 7 bases and J 0 bases, leaving 9 bases between the germline ends. Germline lookup yields CDR1 SNHLY and CDR2 FYNNEI. DNA for the CDR3: TGTGCCAGCAAGGACCTCGCGAACACCGGGGAGCTGTTTTTT. This encodes CASKDLANTGELFF.

This clonotype appeared many times. The gene calls are TRBV25-1 and TRBJ1-2; no definite D call. CDR1 MGHDK and CDR2 SYGVNS come from the germline V gene. The CDR3 consists of 14 residues. V was trimmed by 1 base and J by 2 bases, leaving 8 bases between them. CDR3 sequence reads: CASSESGRNYGYTF. The CDR3 DNA is TGTGCCAGCAGTGAATCTGGCAGAAACTATGGCTACACCTTC.

This clonotype was recorded many times. V gene TRBV24-1 combines with J gene TRBJ2-3; 8 bases are shared with TRBD2. This CDR3 has 14 residues. CDR1 KGHDR and CDR2 SFDVKD come from the germline V gene. J was trimmed by 3 bases and V by 6 bases; bases with no gene match: 4. CDR3 residues: CATSFERETDTQYF. CDR3 bases: TGTGCCACCAGTTTTGAGCGGGAGACAGATACGCAGTATTTT.

The gene calls are TRBV7-2 and TRBJ2-1; TRBD2 aligns across 8 bases. V shed 3 bases, J shed 9 bases, and the junction held 4 bases outside the gene matches. The CDR3 consists of 13 residues. Looked up from germline, CDR1 is SGHTA and CDR2 is FQGNSA. For the CDR3, the DNA is TGTGCCAGCAGCTTTGGACTAGCTTTTGAGCAGTTCTTC. Amino acids: CASSFGLAFEQFF.

This clonotype showed up just a few times. The chain couples TRBV4-1 to TRBJ2-1; TRBD2 matches at 10 bases. The length of the CDR3 is 17 residues. Germline V lookup: CDR1 MGHRA, CDR2 YSYEKL. The trim removed 0 bases at V and 6 bases at J, leaving 8 bases unmatched. The DNA of the CDR3 is TGCGCCAGCAGCCAAGATTCGGCGTCTAGCGGGAGCAATGAGCAGTTCTTC. Translated, it gives CASSQDSASSGSNEQFF.

This clonotype was found many times. V gene TRBV29-1 combines with J gene TRBJ2-3; D may be TRBD2 (6 bases). Germline V lookup: CDR1 SQVTM, CDR2 ANQGSEA. This CDR3 region has 15 residues. Trimming left V 1 base short and J 4 bases short, with 15 bases between. The DNA of the CDR3 is TGCAGCGTTGAAGTACAGCGGGTTGGGTCAGATACGCAGTATTTT. This translates into CSVEVQRVGSDTQYF.

The rearrangement uses TRBV30 and TRBJ1-1; D is unresolved. Trimming cost V 4 bases and J 2 bases, with 11 bases left between them. CDR3 length: 13 amino acids. Germline loops: CDR1 GTSNPN, CDR2 SVGIG (reference sequence). The CDR3 DNA follows: TGTGCCTGGACTAAGGGATTTAACACTGAAGCTTTCTTT. Amino acids: CAWTKGFNTEAFF.

This clonotype was found a few times. The CDR3: CSASRRSYEQYF. DNA of the CDR3: TGCAGTGCTAGTCGAAGGTCCTACGAGCAGTACTTC. This chain connects TRBV20-1 to TRBJ2-7; D is uncertain. The V and J ends lost 3 bases and 1 base respectively, with 7 bases between them. Per the germline V gene, CDR1 is DFQATT and CDR2 is SNEGSKA (reference sequence). The CDR3 sequence is 12 residues long.

J is TRBJ2-1 and V is TRBV4-2; 8 bases match TRBD1. Per the germline V gene, CDR1 is LGHNA and CDR2 is YNFKEQ. The CDR3 covers 16 residues. Trimming removed 0 bases from V and 7 bases from J; junction bases left unmatched: 8. The CDR3 loop reads CASSQEGGQGANEQFF. The CDR3 bases are TGTGCCAGCAGCCAAGAGGGCGGGCAGGGGGCAAATGAGCAGTTCTTC.

The V call is TRBV3-1, the J call TRBJ1-4, with D maybe TRBD1 (5 bases). The CDR3 sequence is 18 residues long. The germline V gene encodes CDR1 LGHDT and CDR2 YNNKEL (reference sequence). The ends were cut back, 2 bases at V and 0 bases at J, with 16 bases in the middle. CDR3 protein: CASSQTTAQAATNEKLFF. CDR3 nucleotides: TGTGCCAGCAGCCAAACAACGGCACAGGCGGCAACTAATGAAAAACTGTTTTTT.

The J gene is TRBJ2-7, the V gene TRBV10-2; 9 bases fit TRBD2. The trim removed 8 bases at V and 0 bases at J, leaving 5 bases unmatched. Germline V gives CDR1 WSHSY, CDR2 SAAADI. This CDR3 comprises 14 residues. DNA of the CDR3: TGCGCCAGCCTTAGCGGGAGCCCCTCCTACGAGCAGTACTTC. Protein product: CASLSGSPSYEQYF.